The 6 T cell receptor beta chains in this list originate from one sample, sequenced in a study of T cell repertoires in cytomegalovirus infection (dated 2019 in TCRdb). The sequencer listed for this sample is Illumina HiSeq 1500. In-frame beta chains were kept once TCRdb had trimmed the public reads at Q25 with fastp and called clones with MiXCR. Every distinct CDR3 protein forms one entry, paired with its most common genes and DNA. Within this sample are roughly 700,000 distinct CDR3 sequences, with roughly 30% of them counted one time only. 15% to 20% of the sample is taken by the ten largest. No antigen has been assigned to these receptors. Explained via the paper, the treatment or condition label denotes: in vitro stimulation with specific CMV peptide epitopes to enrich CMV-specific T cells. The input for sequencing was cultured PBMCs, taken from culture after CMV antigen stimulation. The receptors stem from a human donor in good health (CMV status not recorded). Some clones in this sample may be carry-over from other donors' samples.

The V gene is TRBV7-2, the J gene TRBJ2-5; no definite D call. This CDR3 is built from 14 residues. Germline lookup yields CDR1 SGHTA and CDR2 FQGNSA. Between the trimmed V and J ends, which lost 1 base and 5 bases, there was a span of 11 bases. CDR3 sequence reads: CASSLVPRVETQYF. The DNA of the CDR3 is TGTGCCAGCAGCTTAGTTCCCAGAGTGGAGACCCAGTACTTC.

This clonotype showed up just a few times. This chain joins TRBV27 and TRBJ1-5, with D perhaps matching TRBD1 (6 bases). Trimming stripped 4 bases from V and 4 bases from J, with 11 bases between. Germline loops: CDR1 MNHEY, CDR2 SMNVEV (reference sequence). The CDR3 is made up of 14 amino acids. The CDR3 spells CASSWGARNQPQHF. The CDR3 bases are TGTGCCAGCAGTTGGGGGGCCAGGAATCAGCCCCAGCATTTT.

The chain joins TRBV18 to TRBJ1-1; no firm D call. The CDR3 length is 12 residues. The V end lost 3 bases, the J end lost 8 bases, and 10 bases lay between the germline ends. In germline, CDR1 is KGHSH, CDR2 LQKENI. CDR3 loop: CASSPRAREAFF. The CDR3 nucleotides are TGTGCCAGCTCACCGAGGGCCAGAGAAGCTTTCTTT.

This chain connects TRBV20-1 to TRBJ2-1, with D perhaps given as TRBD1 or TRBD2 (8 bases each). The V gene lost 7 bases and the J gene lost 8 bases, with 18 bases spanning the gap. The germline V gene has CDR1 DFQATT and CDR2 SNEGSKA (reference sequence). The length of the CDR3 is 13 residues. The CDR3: CSVGQGLVHEQFF. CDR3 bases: TGCAGTGTTGGACAGGGACTAGTTCATGAGCAGTTCTTC.

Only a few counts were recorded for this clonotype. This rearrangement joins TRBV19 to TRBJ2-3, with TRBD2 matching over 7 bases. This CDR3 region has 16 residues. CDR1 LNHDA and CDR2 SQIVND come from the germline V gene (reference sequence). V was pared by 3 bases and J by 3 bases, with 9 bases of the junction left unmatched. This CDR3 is CASSIAGGSATDTQYF. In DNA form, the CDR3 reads TGTGCCAGTAGTATTGCAGGCGGGAGCGCGACAGATACGCAGTATTTT.

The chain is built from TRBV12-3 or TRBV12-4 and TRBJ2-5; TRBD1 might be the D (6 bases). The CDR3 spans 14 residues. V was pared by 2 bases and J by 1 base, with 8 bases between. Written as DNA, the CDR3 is TGTGCCAGCAGTTTATACAGGGTCCAAGAGACCCAGTACTTC. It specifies CASSLYRVQETQYF.